What follows is one T cell receptor (beta chain) and its context. Its antigen is not known. Those who donated, Caucasian adults without exception, all lived in Nashville, Tennessee. The entry originates in a study of shared clonotypes between healthy human individuals. Study findings and constraints: Across subsets, estimated richness was generally greater for naive than for memory populations.

TCRdb's copy holds only in-frame clones and misses some; the assay was immunoSEQ multiplex PCR. The table includes approximately 2.3 million clones, more than 85% detected once. V lost 6 bases and J lost 14, with 17 bases in between. The CDR3 covers 12 residues. Germline V gene data show CDR1 as SGHTA and CDR2 as FQGTGA. The specimen was naive CD4+ T cells from PBMCs. The subset: CD45RA+ positively selected. This clonotype originated in a man between 18 and 35 years old in good health. Some clones in this sample may be carry-over from other donors' samples. The V gene is TRBV7-3, the J gene TRBJ1-3; D uncertain. CDR3: CASRERGFVVYF. The CDR3 nucleotides are TGTGCCAGCAGAGAACGCGGGTTCGTGGTATATTTT.